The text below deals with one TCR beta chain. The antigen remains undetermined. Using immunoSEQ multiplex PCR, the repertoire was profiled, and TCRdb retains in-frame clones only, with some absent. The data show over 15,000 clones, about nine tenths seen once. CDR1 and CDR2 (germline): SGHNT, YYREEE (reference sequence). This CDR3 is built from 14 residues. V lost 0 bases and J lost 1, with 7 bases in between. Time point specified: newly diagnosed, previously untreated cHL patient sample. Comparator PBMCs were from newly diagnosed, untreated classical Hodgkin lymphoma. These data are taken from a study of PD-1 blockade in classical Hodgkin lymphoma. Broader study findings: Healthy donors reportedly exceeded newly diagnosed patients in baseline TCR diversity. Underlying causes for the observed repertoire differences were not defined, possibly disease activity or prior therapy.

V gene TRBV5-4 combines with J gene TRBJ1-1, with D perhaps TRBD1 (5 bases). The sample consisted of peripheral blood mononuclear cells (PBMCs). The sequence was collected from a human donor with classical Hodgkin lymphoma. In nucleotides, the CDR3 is TGTGCCAGCAGCTTGGCCGGACAGAACACTGAAGCTTTCTTT. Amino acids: CASSLAGQNTEAFF.